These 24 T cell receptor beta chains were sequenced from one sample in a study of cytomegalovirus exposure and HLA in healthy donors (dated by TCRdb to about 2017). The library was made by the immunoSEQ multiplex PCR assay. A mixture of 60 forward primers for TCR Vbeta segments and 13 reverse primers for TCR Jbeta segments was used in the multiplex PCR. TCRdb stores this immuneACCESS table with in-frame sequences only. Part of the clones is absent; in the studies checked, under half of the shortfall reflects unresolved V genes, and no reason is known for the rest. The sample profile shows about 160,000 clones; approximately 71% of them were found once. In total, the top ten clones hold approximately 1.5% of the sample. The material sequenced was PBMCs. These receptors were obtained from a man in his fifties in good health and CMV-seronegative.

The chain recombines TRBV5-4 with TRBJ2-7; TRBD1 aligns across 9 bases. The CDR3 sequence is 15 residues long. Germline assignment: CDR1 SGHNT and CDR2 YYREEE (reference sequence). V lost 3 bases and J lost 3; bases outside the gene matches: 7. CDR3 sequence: CASSWGQGAGYEQYF. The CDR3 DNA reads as TGTGCCAGCAGCTGGGGACAGGGTGCGGGCTACGAGCAGTACTTC.

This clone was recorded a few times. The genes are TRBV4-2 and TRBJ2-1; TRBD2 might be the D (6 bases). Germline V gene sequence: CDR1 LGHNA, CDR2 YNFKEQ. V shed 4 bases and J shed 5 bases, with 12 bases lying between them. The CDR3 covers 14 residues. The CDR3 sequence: CASSLRETNNEQFF. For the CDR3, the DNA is TGTGCCAGCAGCCTCCGGGAGACCAACAATGAGCAGTTCTTC.

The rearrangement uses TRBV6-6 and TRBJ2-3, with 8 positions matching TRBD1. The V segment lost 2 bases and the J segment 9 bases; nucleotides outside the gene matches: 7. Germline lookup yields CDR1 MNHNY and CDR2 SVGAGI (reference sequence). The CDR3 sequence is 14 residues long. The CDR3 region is CASSYGQGSRTQYF. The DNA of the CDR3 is TGTGCCAGCAGTTACGGACAGGGAAGTCGGACGCAGTATTTT.

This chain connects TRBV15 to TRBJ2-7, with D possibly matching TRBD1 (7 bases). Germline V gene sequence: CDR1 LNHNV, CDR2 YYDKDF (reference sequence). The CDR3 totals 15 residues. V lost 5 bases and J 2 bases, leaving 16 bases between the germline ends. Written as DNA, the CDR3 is TGTGCCACCAGCGGCGGGACAGCCTTTACCTACGAGCAGTACTTC. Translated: CATSGGTAFTYEQYF.

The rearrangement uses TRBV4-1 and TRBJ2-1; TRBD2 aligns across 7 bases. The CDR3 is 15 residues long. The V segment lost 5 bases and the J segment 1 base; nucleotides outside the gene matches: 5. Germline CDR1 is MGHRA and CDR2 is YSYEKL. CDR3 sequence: CASSSYGGSYNEQFF. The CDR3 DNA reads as TGCGCCAGCAGCTCATACGGGGGGTCCTACAATGAGCAGTTCTTC.

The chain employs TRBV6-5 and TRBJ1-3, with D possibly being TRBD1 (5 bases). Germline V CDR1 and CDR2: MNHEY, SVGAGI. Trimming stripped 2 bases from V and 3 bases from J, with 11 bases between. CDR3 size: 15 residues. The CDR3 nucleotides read TGTGCCAGCAGTTACAGGGGCGCTGTTGGAAACACCATATATTTT. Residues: CASSYRGAVGNTIYF.

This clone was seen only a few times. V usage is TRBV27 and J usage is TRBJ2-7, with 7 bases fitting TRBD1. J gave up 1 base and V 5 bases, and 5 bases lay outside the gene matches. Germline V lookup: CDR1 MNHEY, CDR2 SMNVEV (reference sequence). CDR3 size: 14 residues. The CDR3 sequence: CASSQGQQSYEQYF. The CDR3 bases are TGTGCCAGCAGTCAGGGACAGCAGTCCTACGAGCAGTACTTC.

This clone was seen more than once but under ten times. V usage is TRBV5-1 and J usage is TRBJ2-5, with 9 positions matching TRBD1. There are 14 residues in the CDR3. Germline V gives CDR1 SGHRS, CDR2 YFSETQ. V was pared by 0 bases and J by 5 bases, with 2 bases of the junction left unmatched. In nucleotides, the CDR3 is TGCGCCAGCAGCTTGGGACAGGGGGGCGAGACCCAGTACTTC. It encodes CASSLGQGGETQYF. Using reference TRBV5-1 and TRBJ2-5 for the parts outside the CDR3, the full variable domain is KAGVTQTPRYLIKTRGQQVTLSCSPISGHRSVSWYQQTPGQGLQFLFEYFSETQRNKGNFPGRFSGRQFSNSRSEMNVSTLELGDSALYLCASSLGQGGETQYFGPGTRLLVL.

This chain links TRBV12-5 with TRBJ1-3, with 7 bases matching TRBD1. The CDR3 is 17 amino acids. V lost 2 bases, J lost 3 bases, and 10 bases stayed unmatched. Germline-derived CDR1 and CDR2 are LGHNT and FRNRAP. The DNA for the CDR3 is TGTGCTAGTGGTTTGCCCCGAACAGGGGAAGGTGGAAACACCATATATTTT. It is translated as CASGLPRTGEGGNTIYF.

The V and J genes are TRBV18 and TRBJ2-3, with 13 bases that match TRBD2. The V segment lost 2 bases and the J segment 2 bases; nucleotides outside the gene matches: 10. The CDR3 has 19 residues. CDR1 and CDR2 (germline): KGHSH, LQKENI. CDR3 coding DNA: TGTGCCAGCTCACCAGTCAGGAGGACTAGCGGGGGTAACACAGATACGCAGTATTTT. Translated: CASSPVRRTSGGNTDTQYF.

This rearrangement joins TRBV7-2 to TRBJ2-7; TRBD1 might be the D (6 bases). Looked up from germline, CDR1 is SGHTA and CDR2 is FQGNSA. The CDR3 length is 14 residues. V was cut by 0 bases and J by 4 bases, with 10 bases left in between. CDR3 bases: TGTGCCAGCAGCTTAGCGCAACAGGGATACGAGCAGTACTTC. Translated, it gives CASSLAQQGYEQYF.

DNA of the CDR3: TGCGCCAGCAGCTTAGGGGTCTTACTTAACTATGGCTACACCTTC. It codes for CASSLGVLLNYGYTF. The V call is TRBV5-1, the J call TRBJ1-2; perhaps TRBD1 as D (5 bases). V lost 2 bases, J lost 1 base, and 12 bases lay in between. This CDR3 has 15 residues. Germline loops: CDR1 SGHRS, CDR2 YFSETQ.

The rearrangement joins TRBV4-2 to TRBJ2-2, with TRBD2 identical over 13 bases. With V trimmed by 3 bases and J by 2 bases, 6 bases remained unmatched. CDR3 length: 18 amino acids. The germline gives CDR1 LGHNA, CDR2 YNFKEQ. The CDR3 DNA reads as TGTGCCAGCAGCCATGCCGGGACTAGCGGGGACAACACCGGGGAGCTGTTTTTT. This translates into CASSHAGTSGDNTGELFF.

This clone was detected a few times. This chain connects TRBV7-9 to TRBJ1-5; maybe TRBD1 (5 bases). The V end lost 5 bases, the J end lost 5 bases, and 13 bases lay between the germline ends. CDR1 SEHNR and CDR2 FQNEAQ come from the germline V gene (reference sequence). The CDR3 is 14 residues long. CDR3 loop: CASSRGGIYQPQHF. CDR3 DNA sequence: TGTGCCAGCAGCCGGGGGGGAATATATCAGCCCCAGCATTTT.

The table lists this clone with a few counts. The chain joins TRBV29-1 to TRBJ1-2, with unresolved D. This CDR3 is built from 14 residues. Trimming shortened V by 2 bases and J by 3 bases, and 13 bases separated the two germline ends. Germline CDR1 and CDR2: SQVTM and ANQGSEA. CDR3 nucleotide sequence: TGCAGCGTTGAATTCAGGAACCATTACTATGGCTACACCTTC. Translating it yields CSVEFRNHYYGYTF. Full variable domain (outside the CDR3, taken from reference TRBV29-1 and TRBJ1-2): SAVISQKPSRDICQRGTSLTIQCQVDSQVTMMFWYRQQPGQSLTLIATANQGSEATYESGFVIDKFPISRPNLTFSTLTVSNMSPEDSSIYLCSVEFRNHYYGYTFGSGTRLTVV.

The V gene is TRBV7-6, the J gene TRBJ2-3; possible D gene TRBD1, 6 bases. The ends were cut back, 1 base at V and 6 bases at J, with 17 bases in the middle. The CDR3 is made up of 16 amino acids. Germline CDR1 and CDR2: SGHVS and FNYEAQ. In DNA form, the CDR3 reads TGTGCCAGCAGCTTAGGATCTAGCAGGGGCAGGGATACGCAGTATTTT. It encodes CASSLGSSRGRDTQYF.

CDR3 sequence (DNA): TGCGCCAGCAGCTTGCGCCCTGAGACAGGGGGCCGGGAGACCCAGTACTTC. It specifies CASSLRPETGGRETQYF. The chain is built from TRBV5-1 and TRBJ2-5; 10 bases are shared with TRBD1. V lost 1 base, J lost 5 bases, and 11 bases stayed unmatched. Per the germline V gene, CDR1 is SGHRS and CDR2 is YFSETQ. The CDR3 consists of 17 residues. Variable domain in full (rest from reference TRBV5-1 and TRBJ2-5): KAGVTQTPRYLIKTRGQQVTLSCSPISGHRSVSWYQQTPGQGLQFLFEYFSETQRNKGNFPGRFSGRQFSNSRSEMNVSTLELGDSALYLCASSLRPETGGRETQYFGPGTRLLVL.

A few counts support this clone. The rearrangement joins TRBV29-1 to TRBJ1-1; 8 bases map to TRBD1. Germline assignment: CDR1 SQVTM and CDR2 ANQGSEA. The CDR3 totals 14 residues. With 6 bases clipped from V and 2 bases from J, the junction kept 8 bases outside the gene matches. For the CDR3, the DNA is TGCAGCGTATCGGCCGACAGGGGCAACACTGAAGCTTTCTTT. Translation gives CSVSADRGNTEAFF.

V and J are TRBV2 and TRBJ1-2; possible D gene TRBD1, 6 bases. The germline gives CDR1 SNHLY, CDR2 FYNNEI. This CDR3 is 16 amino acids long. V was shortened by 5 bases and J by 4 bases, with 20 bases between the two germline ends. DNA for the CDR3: TGTGCCAGCAGTCCGACCATACAGGGTGCGGGCTATGGCTACACCTTC. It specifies CASSPTIQGAGYGYTF.

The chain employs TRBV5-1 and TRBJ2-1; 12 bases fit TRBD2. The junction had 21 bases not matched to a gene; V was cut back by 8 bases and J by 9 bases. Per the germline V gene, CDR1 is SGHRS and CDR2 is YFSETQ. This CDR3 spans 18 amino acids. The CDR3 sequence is CASFRELASGGARAEQFF. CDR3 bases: TGCGCCAGTTTCAGGGAATTGGCTAGCGGGGGGGCCCGGGCTGAGCAGTTCTTC.

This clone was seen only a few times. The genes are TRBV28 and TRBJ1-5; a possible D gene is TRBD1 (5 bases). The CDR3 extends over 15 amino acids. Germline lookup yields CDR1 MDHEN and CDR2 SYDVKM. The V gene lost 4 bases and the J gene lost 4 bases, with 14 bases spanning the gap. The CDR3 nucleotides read TGTGCCAGCAGTTCCCCCGGCAGGGCAAATCAGCCCCAGCATTTT. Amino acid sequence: CASSSPGRANQPQHF.

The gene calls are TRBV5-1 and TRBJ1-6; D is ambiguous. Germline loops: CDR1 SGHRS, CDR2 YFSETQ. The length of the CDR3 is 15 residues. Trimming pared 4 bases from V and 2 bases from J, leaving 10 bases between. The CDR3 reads CASSRGETYNSPLHF. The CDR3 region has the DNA TGCGCCAGCAGCCGGGGAGAGACCTATAATTCACCCCTCCACTTT.

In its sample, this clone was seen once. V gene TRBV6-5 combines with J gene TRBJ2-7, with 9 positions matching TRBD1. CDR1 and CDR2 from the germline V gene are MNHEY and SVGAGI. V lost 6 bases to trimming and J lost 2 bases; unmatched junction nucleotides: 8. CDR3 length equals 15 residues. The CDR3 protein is CASSLGQGRAYEQYF. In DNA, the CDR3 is TGTGCCAGCAGCCTAGGACAGGGGAGAGCCTACGAGCAGTACTTC.

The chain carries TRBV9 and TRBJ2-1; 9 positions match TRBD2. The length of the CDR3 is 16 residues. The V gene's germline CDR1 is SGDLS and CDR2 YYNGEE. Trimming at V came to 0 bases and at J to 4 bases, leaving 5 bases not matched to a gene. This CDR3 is CASSVVVSGGYNEQFF. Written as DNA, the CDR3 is TGTGCCAGCAGCGTAGTAGTTAGCGGGGGTTACAATGAGCAGTTCTTC.